Listed below are T cell receptor beta chains from one sample, sequenced in a study of molecular identifiers for immune sequencing clone quantification. TCRdb reprocessed the PCR reads via MiXCR and lists one record per CDR3 protein. The profile shows about 640,000 distinct CDR3 sequences, less than 20% of them singletons. Specimen: naive CD8+ T cells from blood, with Jurkat cell RNA spiked in. Receptor source: a human donor in good health. Some libraries in this study had Jurkat cell RNA spiked in. CDR3s include the opening cysteine and the closing phenylalanine or tryptophan. The D gene is left open where the match is weak. Not all rows give a size; the values are once, few, many and, for expanded clones, a class.

>TRBV6-1|few|16|TRBJ2-2|-
CASSEEVGANTGELFF
TGTGCCAGCAGTGAAGAGGTCGGCGCGAACACCGGGGAGCTGTTTTTT
>TRBV7-2|many|15|TRBJ1-1|-
CASSSPGTMNTEAFF
TGTGCCAGCAGCTCCCCGGGGACCATGAACACTGAAGCTTTCTTT
>TRBV12-3/TRBV12-4|-|14|TRBJ2-5|TRBD2
CASTEVGLAGGQYF
TGTGCCAGCACAGAAGTGGGGCTAGCGGGGGGGCAGTACTTC
>TRBV19|many|15|TRBJ2-7|-
CASSIEAAATYEQYF
TGTGCCAGTAGTATAGAGGCGGCAGCTACCTACGAGCAGTACTTC
>TRBV20-1|-|14|TRBJ2-7|-
CSARDPTFTYEQYF
TGCAGTGCTAGAGATCCGACTTTCACCTACGAGCAGTACTTC
>TRBV24-1|few|12|TRBJ1-1|-
CATSDPPDEAFF
TGTGCCACCAGTGATCCCCCGGATGAAGCTTTCTTT
>TRBV2|few|14|TRBJ2-1|-
CASSDGGAYNEQFF
TGTGCCAGCAGTGACGGTGGGGCCTACAATGAGCAGTTCTTC
>TRBV19|few|12|TRBJ2-5|TRBD1
CASGTGQETQYF
TGTGCCAGTGGGACAGGTCAAGAGACCCAGTACTTC
>TRBV30|many|13|TRBJ2-7|-
CAWSLGAGAEQYF
TGTGCCTGGAGTCTGGGGGCGGGAGCCGAGCAGTACTTC
>TRBV20-1|-|17|TRBJ2-2|-
CSARAPLGRVNTGELFF
TGCAGTGCTAGAGCTCCTCTAGGACGGGTGAACACCGGGGAGCTGTTTTTT
>TRBV7-9|many|15|TRBJ1-2|TRBD1
CASSPPLGQSYGYTF
TGTGCCAGCAGCCCCCCGCTGGGACAGTCCTATGGCTACACCTTC
>TRBV3-1|many|11|TRBJ2-7|-
CASSLAGTKYF
TGTGCCAGCAGCCTCGCCGGGACGAAGTACTTC
>TRBV14|few|18|TRBJ2-5|TRBD1
CASSQDRGQGIEQETQYF
TGTGCCAGCAGCCAAGATAGGGGACAGGGGATAGAGCAAGAGACCCAGTACTTC
>TRBV11-2|few|18|TRBJ2-5|-
CASSLDARLGAWGETQYF
TGTGCCAGCAGCTTAGATGCGCGACTAGGGGCCTGGGGGGAGACCCAGTACTTC
>TRBV18|many|17|TRBJ2-7|TRBD2
CASSPQDSAGEGDEQYF
TGTGCCAGCTCACCCCAGGACTCAGCGGGAGAGGGCGACGAGCAGTACTTC
>TRBV5-4|many|16|TRBJ2-2|-
CASIAGAGLGTGELFF
TGTGCCAGCATCGCCGGGGCAGGGCTCGGCACCGGGGAGCTGTTTTTT
>TRBV20-1|many|13|TRBJ2-7|-
CSAGQGGFSEQYF
TGCAGTGCGGGTCAGGGGGGGTTCTCCGAGCAGTACTTC
>TRBV27|-|16|TRBJ1-1|-
CASSLSPGALDIEAFF
TGTGCCAGCAGTTTATCCCCGGGGGCGCTTGATATCGAAGCTTTCTTT
>TRBV20-1|many|13|TRBJ2-1|-
CSAPTDSYNEQFF
TGCAGTGCCCCGACCGACAGCTACAATGAGCAGTTCTTC
>TRBV27|many|17|TRBJ2-2|-
CASSLSSAWEEAGELFF
TGTGCCAGCAGTTTATCGTCAGCGTGGGAGGAGGCCGGGGAGCTGTTTTTT
>TRBV7-8|-|19|TRBJ2-3|TRBD2
CASSELVTYSGGLTDTQYF
TGTGCCAGCAGCGAGCTGGTAACTTATAGCGGGGGGTTGACAGATACGCAGTATTTT
>TRBV7-9|-|14|TRBJ2-2|-
CASSSWDTPGELFF
TGTGCCAGCAGCTCCTGGGACACCCCCGGGGAGCTGTTTTTT
>TRBV15|-|20|TRBJ2-4|TRBD2
CAASSQIAGGRAQAKNIQYF
TGTGCCGCCAGCAGCCAAATAGCGGGGGGCCGCGCCCAAGCCAAAAACATTCAGTACTTC
>TRBV6-2/TRBV6-3|many|14|TRBJ1-1|-
CASNLEFINTEAFF
TGTGCCAGCAACCTAGAGTTTATAAACACTGAAGCTTTCTTT
>TRBV27|few|13|TRBJ2-1|-
CASSLFPHNEQFF
TGTGCCAGCAGTTTATTTCCACACAATGAGCAGTTCTTC
>TRBV7-9|few|14|TRBJ2-5|TRBD1
CASRGTGNAETQYF
TGTGCCAGCAGAGGGACAGGCAATGCAGAGACCCAGTACTTC